The 16 T cell receptor beta chains reported below all come from one sample, sequenced in a study of shared clonotypes between healthy human individuals. Clones were read by immunoSEQ multiplex PCR, and TCRdb kept only the in-frame ones, dropping some. The data contain around 940,000 clones, 70% to 85% of them singletons. The sample taken for sequencing was memory CD4+ T cells sorted from blood. Subset: CD45RA-negative fraction. These receptors were taken from a man aged 18-30 years in good health.

The J gene is TRBJ2-5, the V gene TRBV5-1; tentatively, D is TRBD1 (6 bases). The germline gives CDR1 SGHRS, CDR2 YFSETQ. The CDR3 runs to 15 residues. With 3 bases removed from V and 4 bases from J, the gap between germline ends came to 16 bases. CDR3 region: CASSSQTGLGETQYF. The CDR3 nucleotides are TGCGCCAGCAGCTCGCAGACAGGCTTGGGAGAGACCCAGTACTTC.

In this sample, this clone turned up a few times. The chain recombines TRBV7-2 with TRBJ2-2; D gene uncertain. Trimming stripped 6 bases from V and 7 bases from J, with 15 bases between. Germline V gene sequence: CDR1 SGHTA, CDR2 FQGNSA. This CDR3 spans 14 amino acids. The CDR3 coding sequence is TGTGCCAGCAGGACCCCGCTTGAGTTCGGGGAGCTGTTTTTT. This translates into CASRTPLEFGELFF.

This rearrangement joins TRBV7-3 to TRBJ2-2, with D possibly matching TRBD1 (6 bases). The V and J ends lost 7 bases and 5 bases respectively, with 11 bases between them. Per germline, CDR1 SGHTA and CDR2 FQGTGA. This CDR3 is built from 13 residues. Here the CDR3 DNA reads TGTGCCAGCACTATGGGGACAACCGGGGAGCTGTTTTTT. Its translation is CASTMGTTGELFF.

The rearrangement uses TRBV19 and TRBJ2-5, with D possibly called TRBD1 or TRBD2 (6 bases each). The CDR3 spans 14 residues. With 3 bases removed from V and 4 bases from J, the gap between germline ends came to 12 bases. Germline V gene sequence: CDR1 LNHDA, CDR2 SQIVND (reference sequence). CDR3 sequence reads: CASSILGGAETQYF. Here the CDR3 DNA reads TGTGCCAGTAGTATTTTGGGGGGCGCAGAGACCCAGTACTTC.

The chain is built from TRBV30 and TRBJ2-7, with D hard to call. V was trimmed by 6 bases and J by 1 base, leaving 10 bases between them. Germline loops: CDR1 GTSNPN, CDR2 SVGIG (reference sequence). This CDR3 spans 12 amino acids. The CDR3 DNA is TGTGCCTGTCTTAGCCCGTCCTACGAGCAGTACTTC. Amino acids: CACLSPSYEQYF.

The chain has TRBV7-3 and TRBJ2-3; 7 bases align to TRBD2. This CDR3 spans 15 amino acids. Germline V gene data show CDR1 as SGHTA and CDR2 as FQGTGA. The trim removed 3 bases at V and 3 bases at J, leaving 6 bases unmatched. CDR3 sequence (DNA): TGTGCCAGCAGCTTTTTTTACGGGGGGACAGATACGCAGTATTTT. It specifies CASSFFYGGTDTQYF.

The gene calls are TRBV5-1 and TRBJ2-7; D perhaps matches TRBD2 (5 bases). The CDR3 extends over 16 amino acids. Germline V gene lookup returns CDR1 SGHRS and CDR2 YFSETQ. The V and J ends lost 2 bases and 2 bases respectively, with 17 bases between them. This chain's CDR3 is CASSFLTGELTYEQYF. The DNA of the CDR3 is TGCGCCAGCAGCTTCCTCACCGGGGAACTTACCTACGAGCAGTACTTC.

There are a few counts of this clone. Other DNA sequences within the sample encode an identical CDR3. The CDR3 DNA reads as TGTGCCAGCAGTTTAGGTAGGGCTTCGGGAAACACCATATATTTT. Translation: CASSLGRASGNTIYF. The rearrangement links TRBV28 to TRBJ1-3; no clear D. Germline V gene lookup returns CDR1 MDHEN and CDR2 SYDVKM. The CDR3 is 15 amino acids. V was pared by 2 bases and J by 4 bases, with 12 bases between.

Concerning this clone itself: This may stem from a read error, because a much larger clone lies one nucleotide away. V is TRBV5-6 and J is TRBJ2-5, with unresolved D. Germline CDR1 and CDR2: SGHDT and YYEEEE. The CDR3 length is 11 residues. V lost 3 bases, J lost 2 bases, and 2 bases lay in between. For the CDR3, the DNA is TGTGCCAGCAGCTGGCAAGAGACCCAGTACTTC. Amino acid sequence: CASSWQETQYF. The variable domain in full, with the rest retrieved from reference TRBV5-6 and TRBJ2-5, is DAGVTQSPTHLIKTRGQQVTLRCSPKSGHDTVSWYQQALGQGPQFIFQYYEEEERQRGNFPDRFSGHQFPNYSSELNVNALLLGDSALYLCASSWQETQYFGPGTRLLVL.

This clone has a handful of counts. V is TRBV19 and J is TRBJ1-1; TRBD1 matches 7 bases. This CDR3 spans 15 amino acids. In germline, CDR1 is LNHDA, CDR2 SQIVND (reference sequence). After removal of 5 bases from V and 4 bases from J, the junction contained 10 bases not matched to a gene. In DNA, the CDR3 is TGTGCCAGTAGTTCGACAGGGAGTAGCCTCACTGAAGCTTTCTTT. Translation gives CASSSTGSSLTEAFF.

The J gene is TRBJ1-6, the V gene TRBV2; possibly TRBD1 for D (5 bases). V was shortened by 4 bases and J by 8 bases, with 15 bases between the two germline ends. There are 15 residues in the CDR3. Per germline, CDR1 SNHLY and CDR2 FYNNEI. CDR3 nucleotides: TGTGCCAGCAGTGCCGCGAGGGGAGGGTATTCACCCCTCCACTTT. Amino acid sequence: CASSAARGGYSPLHF.

In DNA form, the CDR3 reads TGCGCCAGCAGCCAAGTGGGGCTCCAAGAGACCCAGTACTTC. This sequence encodes CASSQVGLQETQYF. J is TRBJ2-5 and V is TRBV4-1; D possibly corresponds to TRBD1 (5 bases). The V gene lost 1 base and the J gene lost 1 base, with 7 bases spanning the gap. This CDR3 is built from 14 residues. Germline loops: CDR1 MGHRA, CDR2 YSYEKL.

Remarks on this clone: The same CDR3 can be traced to other DNA sequences in this sample. The V gene is TRBV9, the J gene TRBJ1-3; a possible D gene is TRBD1 (6 bases). The germline V gene has CDR1 SGDLS and CDR2 YYNGEE. V lost 3 bases to trimming and J lost 4 bases, with 11 bases between them. The CDR3 loop spans 14 amino acids. The CDR3 loop is CASSDRGHGNTIYF. The DNA for the CDR3 is TGTGCCAGCAGCGACCGGGGACACGGAAACACCATATATTTT. The complete variable domain, with remaining parts taken from reference TRBV9 and TRBJ1-3, reads DSGVTQTPKHLITATGQRVTLRCSPRSGDLSVYWYQQSLDQGLQFLIQYYNGEERAKGNILERFSAQQFPDLHSELNLSSLELGDSALYFCASSDRGHGNTIYFGEGSWLTVV.

V is TRBV4-1 and J is TRBJ1-3; D gene uncertain. The germline V gene encodes CDR1 MGHRA and CDR2 YSYEKL. Trimming removed 0 bases at V and 4 bases at J, with 10 bases between. This CDR3 has 15 residues. CDR3 loop: CASSQEGGRGNTIYF. The CDR3, as DNA: TGCGCCAGCAGCCAAGAAGGAGGACGCGGAAACACCATATATTTT.

This clone was counted between two and nine times. The CDR3 here is CASSLMLYEQYF. The CDR3 bases are TGTGCCAGCAGTTTGATGCTCTACGAGCAGTACTTC. The chain recombines TRBV28 with TRBJ2-7, with D unresolved. The CDR3 runs to 12 residues. Trimming took off 3 bases at V and 3 bases at J, with 6 bases between the two ends. Germline values: CDR1 MDHEN, CDR2 SYDVKM.

The chain combines TRBV7-2 with TRBJ2-5; D possibly corresponds to TRBD2 (6 bases). CDR1 and CDR2 (germline): SGHTA, FQGNSA. This CDR3 has 14 residues. V was cut by 7 bases and J by 4 bases, with 16 bases left in between. Here the CDR3 DNA reads TGTGCCAGCACCTCTGGGGGGATCCGAGAGACCCAGTACTTC. As protein: CASTSGGIRETQYF.